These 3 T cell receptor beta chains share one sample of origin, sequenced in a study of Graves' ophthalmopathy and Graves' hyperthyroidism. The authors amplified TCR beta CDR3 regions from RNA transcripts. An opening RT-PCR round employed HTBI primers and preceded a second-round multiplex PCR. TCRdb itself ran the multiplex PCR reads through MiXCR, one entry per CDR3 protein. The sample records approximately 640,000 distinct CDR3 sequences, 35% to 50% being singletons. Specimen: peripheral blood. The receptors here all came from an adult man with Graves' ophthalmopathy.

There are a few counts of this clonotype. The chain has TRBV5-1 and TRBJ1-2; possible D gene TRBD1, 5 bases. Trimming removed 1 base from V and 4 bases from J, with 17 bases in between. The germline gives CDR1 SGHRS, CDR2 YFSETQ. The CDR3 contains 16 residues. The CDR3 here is CASSLFWGDSVYGYTF. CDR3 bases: TGCGCCAGCAGCTTGTTTTGGGGGGACTCTGTCTATGGCTACACCTTC.

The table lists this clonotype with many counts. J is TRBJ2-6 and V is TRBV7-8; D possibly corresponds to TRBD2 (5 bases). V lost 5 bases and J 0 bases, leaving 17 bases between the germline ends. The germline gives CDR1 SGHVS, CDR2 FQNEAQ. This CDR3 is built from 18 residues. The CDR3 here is CASSPRTSTGSGANVLTF. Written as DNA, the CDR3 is TGTGCCAGCAGCCCTAGGACTTCTACCGGCTCTGGGGCCAACGTCCTGACTTTC. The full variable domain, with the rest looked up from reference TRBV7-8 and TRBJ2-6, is GAGVSQSPRYKVAKRGQDVALRCDPISGHVSLFWYQQALGQGPEFLTYFQNEAQLDKSGLPSDRFFAERPEGSVSTLKIQRTQQEDSAVYLCASSPRTSTGSGANVLTFGAGSRLTVL.

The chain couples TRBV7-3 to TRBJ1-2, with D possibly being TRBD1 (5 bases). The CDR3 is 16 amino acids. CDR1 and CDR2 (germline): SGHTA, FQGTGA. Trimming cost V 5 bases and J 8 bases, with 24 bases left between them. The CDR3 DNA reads TGTGCCAGCAGCGTCACCGGGACCGACCGGCTCCGAGGCTACACCTTC. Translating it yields CASSVTGTDRLRGYTF.